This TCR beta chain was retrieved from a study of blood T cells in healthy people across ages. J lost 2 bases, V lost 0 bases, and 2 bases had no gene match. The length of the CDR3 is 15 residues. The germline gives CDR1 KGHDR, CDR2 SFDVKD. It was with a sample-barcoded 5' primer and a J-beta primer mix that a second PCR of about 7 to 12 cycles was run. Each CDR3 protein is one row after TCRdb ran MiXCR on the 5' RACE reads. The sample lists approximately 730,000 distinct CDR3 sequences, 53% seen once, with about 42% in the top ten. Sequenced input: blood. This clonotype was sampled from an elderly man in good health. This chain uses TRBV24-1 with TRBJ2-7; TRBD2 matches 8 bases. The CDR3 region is CATSDLPGGAYEQYF. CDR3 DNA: TGTGCCACCAGTGATTTGCCGGGGGGGGCCTACGAGCAGTACTTC.